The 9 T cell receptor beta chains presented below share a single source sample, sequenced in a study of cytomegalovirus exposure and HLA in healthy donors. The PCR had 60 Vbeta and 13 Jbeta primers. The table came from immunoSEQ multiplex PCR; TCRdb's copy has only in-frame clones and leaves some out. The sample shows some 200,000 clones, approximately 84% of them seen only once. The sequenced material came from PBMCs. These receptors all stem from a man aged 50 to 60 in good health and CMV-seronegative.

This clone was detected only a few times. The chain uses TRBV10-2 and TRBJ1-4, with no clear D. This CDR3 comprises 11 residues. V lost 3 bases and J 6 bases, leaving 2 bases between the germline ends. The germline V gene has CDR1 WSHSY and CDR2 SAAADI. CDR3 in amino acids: CASSDDEKLFF. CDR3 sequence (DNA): TGCGCCAGCAGTGACGATGAAAAACTGTTTTTT.

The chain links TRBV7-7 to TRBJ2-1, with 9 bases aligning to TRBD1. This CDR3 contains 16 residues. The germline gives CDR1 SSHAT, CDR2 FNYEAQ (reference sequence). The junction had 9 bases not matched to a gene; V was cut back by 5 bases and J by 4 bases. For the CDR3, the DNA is TGTGCCAGCAGCCAGACGGGACAGGGACGATACAATGAGCAGTTCTTC. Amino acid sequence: CASSQTGQGRYNEQFF. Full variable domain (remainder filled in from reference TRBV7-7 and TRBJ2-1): GAGVSQSPRYKVTKRGQDVTLRCDPISSHATLYWYQQALGQGPEFLTYFNYEAQPDKSGLPSDRFSAERPEGSISTLTIQRTEQRDSAMYRCASSQTGQGRYNEQFFGPGTRLTVL.

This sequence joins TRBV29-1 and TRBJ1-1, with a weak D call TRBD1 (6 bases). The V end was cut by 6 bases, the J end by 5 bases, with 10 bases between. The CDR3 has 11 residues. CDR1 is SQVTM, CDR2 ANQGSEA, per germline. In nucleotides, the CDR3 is TGCAGCGTCAGGGGCCGGACTGAAGCTTTCTTT. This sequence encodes CSVRGRTEAFF.

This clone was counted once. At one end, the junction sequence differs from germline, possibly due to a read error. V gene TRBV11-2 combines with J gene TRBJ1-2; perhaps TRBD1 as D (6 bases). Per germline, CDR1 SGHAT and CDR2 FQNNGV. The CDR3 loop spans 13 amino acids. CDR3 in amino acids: CASSLDRNYGYTF. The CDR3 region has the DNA TGTGCCAGCAGCCTAGACAGGAACTATGGCTACACCTTC.

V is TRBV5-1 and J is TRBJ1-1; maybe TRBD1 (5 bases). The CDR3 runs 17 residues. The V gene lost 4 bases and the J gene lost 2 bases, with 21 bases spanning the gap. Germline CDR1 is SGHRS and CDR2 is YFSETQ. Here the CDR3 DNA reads TGCGCCAGCAGCCAGGGCCGAGGAGACATAATAAACACTGAAGCTTTCTTT. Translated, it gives CASSQGRGDIINTEAFF.

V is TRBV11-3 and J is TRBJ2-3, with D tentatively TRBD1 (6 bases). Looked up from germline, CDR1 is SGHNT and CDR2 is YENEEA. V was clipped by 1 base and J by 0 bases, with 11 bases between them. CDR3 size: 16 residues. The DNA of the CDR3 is TGTGCCAGCAGCTTAGGTGAAGGGGGTAGCACAGATACGCAGTATTTT. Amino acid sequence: CASSLGEGGSTDTQYF.

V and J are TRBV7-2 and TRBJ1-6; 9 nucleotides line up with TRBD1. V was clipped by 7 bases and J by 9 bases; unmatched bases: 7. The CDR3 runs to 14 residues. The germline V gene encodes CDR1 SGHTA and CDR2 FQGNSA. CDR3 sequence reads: CASIQDRGASPLHF. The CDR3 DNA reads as TGTGCCAGCATCCAGGACAGGGGAGCTTCACCCCTCCACTTT.

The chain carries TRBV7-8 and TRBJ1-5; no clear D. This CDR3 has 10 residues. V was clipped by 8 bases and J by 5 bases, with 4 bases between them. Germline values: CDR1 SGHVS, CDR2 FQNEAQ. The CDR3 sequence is CASGDQPQHF. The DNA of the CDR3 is TGTGCCAGCGGAGATCAGCCCCAGCATTTT.

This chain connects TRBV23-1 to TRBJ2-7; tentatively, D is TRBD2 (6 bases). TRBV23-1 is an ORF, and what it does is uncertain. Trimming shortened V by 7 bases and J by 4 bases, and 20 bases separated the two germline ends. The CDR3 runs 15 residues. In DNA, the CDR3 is TGCGCCAGCATCTCGTTAGTAGCGGAGTTGTACGAGCAGTACTTC. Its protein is CASISLVAELYEQYF.